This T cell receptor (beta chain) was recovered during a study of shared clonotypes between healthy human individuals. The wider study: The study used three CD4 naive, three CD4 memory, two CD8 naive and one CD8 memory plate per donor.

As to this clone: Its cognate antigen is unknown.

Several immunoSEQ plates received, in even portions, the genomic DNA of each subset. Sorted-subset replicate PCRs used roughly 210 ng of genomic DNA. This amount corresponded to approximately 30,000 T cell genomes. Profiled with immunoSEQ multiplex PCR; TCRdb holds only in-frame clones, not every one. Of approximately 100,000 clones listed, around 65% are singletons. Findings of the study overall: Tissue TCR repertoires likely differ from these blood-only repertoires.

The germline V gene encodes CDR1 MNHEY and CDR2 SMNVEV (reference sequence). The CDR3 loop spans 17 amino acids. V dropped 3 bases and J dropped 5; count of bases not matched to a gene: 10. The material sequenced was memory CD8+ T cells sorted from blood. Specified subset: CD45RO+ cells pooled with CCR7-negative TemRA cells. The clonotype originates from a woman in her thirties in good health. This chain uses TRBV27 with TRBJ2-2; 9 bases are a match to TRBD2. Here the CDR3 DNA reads TGTGCCAGCAGTTTGGGGGGGGAAGCGGGAGGTACCGGGGAGCTGTTTTTT. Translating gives CASSLGGEAGGTGELFF.